This TCR beta chain stems from a study of blood T cell repertoires in COVID-19 (dated by TCRdb to the early 2020s). Background for the entire study: Collaborator samples came from the United States, Italy and Spain and covered acute and convalescent phases of COVID-19. Where available, HLA class I and class II types were taken from metadata supplied by the sample provider and were not determined by assay-based typing. Samples came from the ongoing ImmuneRACE study (first 160 participants) plus 1,254 subjects from 6 global collaborators. The sample metadata nearly always contained a de-identified subject ID, COVID-19 status, age in years and sex. The repertoires were released in a freely available public database meant as a resource for research on the immune response to SARS-CoV-2. Subjects who had been exposed to COVID-19, were actively infected with it, or had recovered from it provided the deeply sampled blood TCRbeta repertoires that made up the dataset. The prospective study material was composed of cDNA or gDNA derived from T cells, B-cell-depleted T cells, or PBMCs.

TCRbeta CDR3 regions were amplified from genomic DNA by means of the immunoSEQ Assay, a bias-controlled multiplex PCR. The study's own analysis went as follows. The number of nucleated cells in each sample was estimated from the amplification of reference gene primers within the assay. To quantify the absolute abundance of each unique TCRbeta CDR3 rearrangement, sequence reads were collapsed and filtered. For each sample, productive Simpson clonality was calculated as the square root of Simpson's diversity index across productive rearrangements. Here the immuneACCESS table is served through TCRdb, limited to in-frame sequences with V and J called. Missing clones are a known gap in these copies; in checked studies unresolved V genes cover under half, and the rest lacks a known reason. D and trimming were read from the DNA, whereas the V and J calls and clone size are those reported in that table. Here the sample has under 200,000 clones; 90% occur a single time. The ten largest make up 0.5% to 0.6% of the sample.

The study at large found these results: Clinical and demographic metadata were provided uncurated, with the amount varying by source and participant.

The CDR3, cysteine through phenylalanine, is 20 amino acids long. Left in the record is the CDR3 DNA by itself, 60 bases read in frame from the first base. According to the germline V gene, CDR1 reads SGDLS and CDR2 reads YYNGEE. Trimming removed 0 bases from V and 0 bases from J; the gene matches leave 9 bases unexplained. Whole blood was collected in K2EDTA tubes by collaborating institutions according to the institutions' own protocols. For TCRbeta analysis, collaborators shipped samples in one of three forms: frozen whole blood, isolated PBMCs, or DNA extracted from either of those sample types. About this clone itself: Its antigen is unknown. No clone much larger than this one lies a single base away; base qualities are absent.

In this chain, TRBV9 is recombined with TRBJ2-1, with 13 middle bases fitting TRBD2. This TCR was sampled from a man aged 45-60 years with acute or convalescent COVID-19. Source material: peripheral blood. The DNA sequence is TGTGCCAGCAGCGTAGGTGCGGTACTAGCGGGAGGGAGCTCCTACAATGAGCAGTTCTTC. The translation is CASSVGAVLAGGSSYNEQFF.